The 21 T cell receptor beta chains below were found in one sample sequenced in a study of T cells in Graves' hyperthyroidism and ophthalmopathy. The investigators amplified TCR beta CDR3 regions from RNA transcripts. TCR CDR3 regions were first amplified by RT-PCR with HTBI primers. TCRdb called the multiplex PCR reads again in MiXCR, with one record for every CDR3 protein. The table records about 560,000 distinct CDR3 sequences, 16% of them present only once. The specimen sequenced was blood. The receptors were sampled from a woman aged 18-29 years with Graves' hyperthyroidism.

This clonotype was seen ten or more times. V is TRBV4-3 and J is TRBJ2-2; D gene unclear. The CDR3 runs to 15 residues. Germline CDR1 is LGHNA and CDR2 is YSLEER. V was pared by 4 bases and J by 4 bases, with 13 bases between. The CDR3, as DNA: TGCGCCAGCAGCCCCTACACAACGAGCACCGGGGAGCTGTTTTTT. As protein: CASSPYTTSTGELFF.

V and J are TRBV9 and TRBJ2-6, with a tentative D call TRBD1 (6 bases). The CDR3 sequence is 16 residues long. The V gene's germline CDR1 is SGDLS and CDR2 YYNGEE. V was cut by 4 bases and J by 2 bases, with 13 bases left in between. CDR3 protein: CASSSKWGPGANVLTF. The CDR3 DNA is TGTGCCAGCAGCTCCAAGTGGGGGCCTGGGGCCAACGTCCTGACTTTC. The variable domain in full, completed from reference TRBV9 and TRBJ2-6, reads DSGVTQTPKHLITATGQRVTLRCSPRSGDLSVYWYQQSLDQGLQFLIQYYNGEERAKGNILERFSAQQFPDLHSELNLSSLELGDSALYFCASSSKWGPGANVLTFGAGSRLTVL.

V gene TRBV7-8 combines with J gene TRBJ2-7, with D uncertain. From germline, CDR1 is SGHVS and CDR2 FQNEAQ. The V end lost 4 bases, the J end lost 3 bases, and 10 bases lay between the germline ends. There are 13 residues in the CDR3. In DNA, the CDR3 is TGTGCCAGCAGCTCCCGGACGGTCTACGAGCAGTACTTC. This translates into CASSSRTVYEQYF. Supplemented by reference TRBV7-8 and TRBJ2-7, the full variable domain reads GAGVSQSPRYKVAKRGQDVALRCDPISGHVSLFWYQQALGQGPEFLTYFQNEAQLDKSGLPSDRFFAERPEGSVSTLKIQRTQQEDSAVYLCASSSRTVYEQYFGPGTRLTVT.

This clonotype came up many times. The chain has TRBV24-1 and TRBJ2-1, with D perhaps TRBD2 (6 bases). Trimming removed 4 bases at V and 2 bases at J, with 14 bases between. CDR3 length equals 16 residues. Per germline, CDR1 KGHDR and CDR2 SFDVKD. The chain's CDR3 is CATSDPGGTAYNEQFF. The CDR3 DNA follows: TGTGCCACCAGTGACCCTGGAGGGACCGCCTACAATGAGCAGTTCTTC.

This clonotype appeared a few times. Without the conserved terminal phenylalanine or tryptophan, this CDR3 likely stems from a read error. The chain links TRBV30 to TRBJ2-7; 7 bases line up with TRBD2. V shed 3 bases and J 0 bases; nucleotides not matched to a gene: 2. Per germline, CDR1 GTSNPN and CDR2 SVGIG (reference sequence). There are 13 residues in the CDR3. The DNA for the CDR3 is TGTGCCTGGAGCCGGGGGGACTCCTACGAGCAGTACCTC. Encoded protein: CAWSRGDSYEQYL.

The chain combines TRBV7-9 with TRBJ2-2; the D gene is possibly TRBD2 (6 bases). Germline V gene data show CDR1 as SEHNR and CDR2 as FQNEAQ (reference sequence). The CDR3 has 16 residues. Deletions cut 5 bases from V and 0 bases from J, with 13 bases between. This CDR3 is CASSPPGASNTGELFF. For the CDR3, the DNA is TGTGCCAGCAGCCCTCCGGGAGCTTCGAACACCGGGGAGCTGTTTTTT.

Ten or more counts support this clonotype. The CDR3 spells CASSFSRGLGTEAFF. The CDR3 region has the DNA TGTGCCAGCAGTTTTTCAAGGGGGCTGGGGACTGAAGCTTTCTTT. The chain combines TRBV12-3 or TRBV12-4 with TRBJ1-1; 7 nucleotides agree with TRBD1. The CDR3 sequence is 15 residues long. Trimming removed 3 bases from V and 5 bases from J; junction bases left unmatched: 9.

The sample holds a few counts of this clonotype. V and J are TRBV6-1 and TRBJ1-1; D perhaps matches TRBD1 (5 bases). The length of the CDR3 is 14 residues. Trimming took 5 bases from V and 1 from J, leaving 11 bases between them. From germline, CDR1 is MNHNS and CDR2 SASEGT. The CDR3 nucleotides are TGTGCCAGCAGTTTCGGACACTGGAACACTGAAGCTTTCTTT. It is translated as CASSFGHWNTEAFF.

With regard to this clonotype: A much bigger clone sits one base away, suggesting this may be a read error. The chain uses TRBV7-2 and TRBJ1-2; D ambiguous. The CDR3 loop spans 13 amino acids. CDR1 and CDR2 (germline): SGHTA, FQGNSA. Trimming left V 1 base short and J 7 bases short, with 10 bases between. CDR3 sequence (DNA): TGTGCCAGCAGCTTAGGGCCCATGAGTGGCTACACCTTC. Translated: CASSLGPMSGYTF. The variable domain in full, completed from reference TRBV7-2 and TRBJ1-2, reads GAGVSQSPSNKVTEKGKDVELRCDPISGHTALYWYRQSLGQGLEFLIYFQGNSAPDKSGLPSDRFSAERTGGSVSTLTIQRTQQEDSAVYLCASSLGPMSGYTFGSGTRLTVV.

This clonotype was seen many times. The V call is TRBV18, the J call TRBJ2-3, with D perhaps TRBD1 or TRBD2 (5 bases each). The CDR3 extends over 15 amino acids. Germline V gene lookup returns CDR1 KGHSH and CDR2 LQKENI. With 5 bases removed from V and 2 bases from J, the gap between germline ends came to 14 bases. CDR3 in DNA: TGTGCCAGCTCATCATCGGGGACCCACACAGATACGCAGTATTTT. This codes for CASSSSGTHTDTQYF. Filled out from reference TRBV18 and TRBJ2-3, the complete variable domain reads NAGVMQNPRHLVRRRGQEARLRCSPMKGHSHVYWYRQLPEEGLKFMVYLQKENIIDESGMPKERFSAEFPKEGPSILRIQQVVRGDSAAYFCASSSSGTHTDTQYFGPGTRLTVL.

The rearrangement links TRBV6-1 to TRBJ1-2, with D tentatively TRBD1 (5 bases). The CDR3 sequence is 16 residues long. V was pared by 7 bases and J by 5 bases, with 23 bases between. Germline V gives CDR1 MNHNS, CDR2 SASEGT. In nucleotides, the CDR3 is TGTGCCAGCACCAAGACAGTAGCCACGGGTTATTATGGCTACACCTTC. Protein product: CASTKTVATGYYGYTF.

Ten or more counts support this clonotype. The genes are TRBV3-1 and TRBJ1-3; unclear D gene. CDR3 size: 16 residues. The V gene lost 1 base and the J gene lost 0 bases, with 10 bases spanning the gap. CDR1 LGHDT and CDR2 YNNKEL come from the germline V gene (reference sequence). DNA of the CDR3: TGTGCCAGCAGCCAAGCGACTTTGCACTCTGGAAACACCATATATTTT. Amino acid sequence: CASSQATLHSGNTIYF.

This clonotype occurred a few times. The genes are TRBV6-1 and TRBJ1-3; D ambiguous. There are 14 residues in the CDR3. Trimming removed 7 bases from V and 1 base from J, with 11 bases in between. Looked up from germline, CDR1 is MNHNS and CDR2 is SASEGT. CDR3 amino acids: CASTGSLSGNTIYF. As DNA, the CDR3 is TGTGCCAGCACGGGCAGTCTTTCTGGAAACACCATATATTTT.

V gene TRBV7-2 combines with J gene TRBJ1-5; D gene unclear. The CDR3 is made up of 14 amino acids. Per the germline V gene, CDR1 is SGHTA and CDR2 is FQGNSA. With 5 bases removed from V and 2 bases from J, the gap between germline ends came to 10 bases. CDR3 sequence: CASSPIGRNQPQHF. DNA for the CDR3: TGTGCCAGCAGCCCTATCGGCCGCAATCAGCCCCAGCATTTT.

CDR3: CASSAYGFGKNIQYF. The CDR3 DNA reads TGTGCCAGCAGCGCTTATGGGTTTGGAAAAAACATTCAGTACTTC. The chain links TRBV6-2 or TRBV6-3 to TRBJ2-4; no clear D gene. Germline CDR1 reads MNHEY; CDR2 reads SVGEGT. The V and J ends lost 6 bases and 4 bases respectively, with 16 bases between them. The CDR3 extends over 15 amino acids.

In this sample, this clonotype turned up many times. The V call is TRBV10-2, the J call TRBJ2-7, with 14 positions matching TRBD2. Trimming removed 3 bases from V and 2 bases from J; junction bases left unmatched: 3. The CDR3 sequence is 16 residues long. The germline V gene has CDR1 WSHSY and CDR2 SAAADI. CDR3 DNA: TGCGCCAGCAGTGATCAGACTAGCGGGAGGGCCTACGAGCAGTACTTC. Residues: CASSDQTSGRAYEQYF.

This clonotype was seen only a few times. The gene calls are TRBV20-1 and TRBJ2-4; unclear D gene. The germline gives CDR1 DFQATT, CDR2 SNEGSKA (reference sequence). V dropped 6 bases and J dropped 6 bases, with 9 bases sitting between them. The CDR3 has 11 residues. The CDR3 region has the DNA TGCAGTGCCAGGCACCTAAACATTCAGTACTTC. Translation: CSARHLNIQYF.

The rearrangement links TRBV7-9 to TRBJ2-3; 11 bases agree with TRBD2. The CDR3 contains 16 residues. Germline trimming cut 5 bases from V and 2 bases from J; bases unmatched to any gene: 6. In germline, CDR1 is SEHNR, CDR2 FQNEAQ (reference sequence). CDR3 sequence: CASSLAGLAATDTQYF. CDR3 bases: TGTGCCAGCAGCCTTGCGGGACTAGCGGCCACAGATACGCAGTATTTT. The full variable domain, completed using reference TRBV7-9 and TRBJ2-3, is DTGVSQNPRHKITKRGQNVTFRCDPISEHNRLYWYRQTLGQGPEFLTYFQNEAQLEKSRLLSDRFSAERPKGSFSTLEIQRTEQGDSAMYLCASSLAGLAATDTQYFGPGTRLTVL.

This clonotype was detected ten times or more. The chain is built from TRBV28 and TRBJ1-2; D not resolved. Germline CDR1 is MDHEN and CDR2 is SYDVKM. This CDR3 has 13 amino acids. V was shortened by 7 bases and J by 5 bases, with 14 bases between the two germline ends. Here the CDR3 DNA reads TGTGCCAGCAAACTGGACGATGGGTATGGCTACACCTTC. This translates into CASKLDDGYGYTF.

The sample holds a few counts of this clonotype. This chain links TRBV6-1 with TRBJ2-3, with TRBD1 as a possible D gene (5 bases). Trimming took off 0 bases at V and 6 bases at J, with 7 bases between the two ends. The CDR3 consists of 13 residues. Germline values: CDR1 MNHNS, CDR2 SASEGT. Here the CDR3 DNA reads TGTGCCAGCAGTGAAGCAGGGGTGGATACGCAGTATTTT. Translating gives CASSEAGVDTQYF.

The sample holds many counts of this clonotype. This chain connects TRBV11-2 to TRBJ2-1; D ambiguous. Per germline, CDR1 SGHAT and CDR2 FQNNGV. V was clipped by 3 bases and J by 8 bases, with 11 bases between them. CDR3 size: 13 residues. CDR3 sequence (DNA): TGTGCCAGCAGCTTCTTTAGCAGCTATGAGCAGTTCTTC. It yields the protein CASSFFSSYEQFF.